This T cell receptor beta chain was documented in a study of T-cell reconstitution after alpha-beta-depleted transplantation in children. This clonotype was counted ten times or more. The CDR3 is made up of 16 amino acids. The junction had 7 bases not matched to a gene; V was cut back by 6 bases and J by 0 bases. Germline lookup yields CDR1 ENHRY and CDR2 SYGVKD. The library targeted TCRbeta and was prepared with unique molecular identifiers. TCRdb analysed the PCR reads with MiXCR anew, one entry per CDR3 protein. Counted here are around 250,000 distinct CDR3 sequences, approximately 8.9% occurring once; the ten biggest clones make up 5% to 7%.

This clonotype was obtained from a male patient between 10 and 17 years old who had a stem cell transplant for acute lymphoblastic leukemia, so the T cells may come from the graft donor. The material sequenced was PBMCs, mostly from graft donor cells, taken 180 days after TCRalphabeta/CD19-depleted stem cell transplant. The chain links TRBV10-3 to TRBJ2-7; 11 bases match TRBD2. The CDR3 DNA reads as TGTGCCATCAGCCTGATGACTAGCGGGAACTCCTACGAGCAGTACTTC. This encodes CAISLMTSGNSYEQYF.